This T cell receptor (beta chain) comes out of a study of cytomegalovirus exposure and HLA in healthy donors. With 60 Vbeta and 13 Jbeta primers, the PCR was carried out. The assay was immunoSEQ multiplex PCR, and TCRdb's table has in-frame clones only and misses some. The sample consists of some 100,000 clones, 79% of them appearing once. This receptor was identified in a female donor in good health and CMV-seropositive. Sequencing was performed on PBMCs.

The CDR3 DNA follows: TGCGCCAGCAGCCAACCGGACAGGATTGAAGCTTTCTTT. This sequence encodes CASSQPDRIEAFF. The chain links TRBV4-1 to TRBJ1-1, with TRBD1 identical over 7 bases. Germline assignment: CDR1 MGHRA and CDR2 YSYEKL. This CDR3 has 13 residues. The trim removed 2 bases at V and 7 bases at J, leaving 4 bases unmatched.